This T cell receptor beta chain was recovered during a study of blood T cell repertoires in COVID-19. Sequencing used immunoSEQ multiplex PCR; TCRdb keeps in-frame clones, though not all of them. The sample yields about 57,000 clones, around 80% seen once. The specimen sequenced was peripheral blood. The receptor comes from a human donor in a cohort sampled during active COVID-19.

The CDR3 protein is CASSRDYHTGELFF. CDR3 coding DNA: TGTGCCAGCAGCCGGGACTACCACACCGGGGAGCTGTTTTTT. The chain has TRBV7-2 and TRBJ2-2; 7 nucleotides match TRBD2. The CDR3 length is 14 residues. The trim removed 5 bases at V and 3 bases at J, leaving 3 bases unmatched. CDR1 SGHTA and CDR2 FQGNSA come from the germline V gene.